These 6 T cell receptor beta chains came from one sample sequenced in a study of blood T cells in healthy people across ages. With a J-beta primer mix and a sample-barcoded 5' primer, a second PCR ran about 7 to 12 cycles. TCRdb re-called the 5' RACE reads through MiXCR, storing one row per CDR3 protein. The sample contains about 1.4 million distinct CDR3 sequences, 59% of which appear only once. The sequenced sample consisted of blood. These receptors were obtained from a young man in good health.

This clonotype was observed a handful of times. V and J are TRBV12-3 or TRBV12-4 and TRBJ2-1; 7 bases align to TRBD1. V was clipped by 5 bases and J by 2 bases; unmatched bases: 3. The CDR3 runs to 14 residues. The CDR3 bases are TGTGCCAGCAGTATAGGACAGGCCTACAATGAGCAGTTCTTC. Translated: CASSIGQAYNEQFF.

V is TRBV10-3 and J is TRBJ1-5, with D maybe TRBD1 (5 bases). Per germline, CDR1 ENHRY and CDR2 SYGVKD. Trimming took off 3 bases at V and 1 base at J, with 7 bases between the two ends. This CDR3 contains 14 residues. The CDR3 reads CAISDPGSNQPQHF. The CDR3 coding sequence is TGTGCCATCAGTGACCCAGGGAGCAATCAGCCCCAGCATTTT.

The chain employs TRBV5-1 and TRBJ2-1; D unclear. The ends were cut back, 1 base at V and 0 bases at J, with 14 bases in the middle. The CDR3 covers 17 residues. Looked up from germline, CDR1 is SGHRS and CDR2 is YFSETQ. CDR3: CASSLLGHWSSYNEQFF. CDR3 nucleotide sequence: TGCGCCAGCAGCTTGTTGGGCCACTGGAGCTCCTACAATGAGCAGTTCTTC.

In its sample, this clonotype was seen a few times. This chain uses TRBV25-1 with TRBJ2-5, with D maybe TRBD2 (5 bases). This CDR3 comprises 14 residues. V lost 0 bases and J 3 bases, leaving 8 bases between the germline ends. Germline V gene sequence: CDR1 MGHDK, CDR2 SYGVNS. The CDR3 DNA sequence: TGTGCCAGCAGTGAATATAAGCGGAAAGAGACCCAGTACTTC. It yields the protein CASSEYKRKETQYF.

This clonotype came up a few times. The gene calls are TRBV5-1 and TRBJ2-7; perhaps TRBD2 as D (6 bases). This CDR3 has 17 residues. Per the germline V gene, CDR1 is SGHRS and CDR2 is YFSETQ. V lost 0 bases and J 0 bases, leaving 16 bases between the germline ends. Here the CDR3 reads CASSLAGLPPFSYEQYF. CDR3 nucleotides: TGCGCCAGCAGCTTGGCCGGACTACCACCCTTCTCCTACGAGCAGTACTTC.

This clonotype came up once. The chain combines TRBV20-1 with TRBJ1-1; D not certain. This CDR3 is built from 12 residues. Trimming stripped 5 bases from V and 5 bases from J, with 12 bases between. Germline values: CDR1 DFQATT, CDR2 SNEGSKA (reference sequence). Here the CDR3 DNA reads TGCAGTGCTCGGAGAGGGTCAACTGAAGCTTTCTTT. Its protein product is CSARRGSTEAFF.